The rows below give T cell receptor beta chains drawn from one sample of a study of blood T cells in healthy people across ages. TCRdb reprocessed the 5' RACE reads with MiXCR, giving one entry per CDR3 protein. In the table there are 750,000 or so distinct CDR3 sequences, approximately 25% of which are singletons. The same specimen was also included in a second study, on T cells of mothers and their children.

What was sequenced was blood. These receptors were collected from a boy aged 10-17 years in good health. CDR3s leave out the opening cysteine and the closing phenylalanine or tryptophan. Clone size appears in some rows only: once, few, many, or a class for an expanded clone.

clone_size v_call cdr3_aa
NA TRBV11-1 ASSLAPTEETQY
NA TRBV20-1 SARDRGYIQY
NA TRBV10-3 AISDGDRGSYEQY
few TRBV20-1 SVPGTSGVEQY
few TRBV11-2 ASGDRSHEQY
NA TRBV6-2/TRBV6-3 ASSARLAGWSEQY
NA TRBV20-1 SAPDGGRGSYEQY
NA TRBV12-3/TRBV12-4 ASSLEEKAKNIQY
NA TRBV11-3 ASSSSGGAGDTQY
NA TRBV29-1 SQGEGGTDTQY
few TRBV19 ASLLGETQY
NA TRBV29-1 SVEEERSRETQY
NA TRBV12-3/TRBV12-4 ASSLGPILQY
NA TRBV7-2 ASSLVGGTGDAYT
few TRBV7-2 ASSFPRGWGEETQY
few TRBV27 ASSFAGTATQY
NA TRBV29-1 SVLDRGPDEQY
few TRBV12-3/TRBV12-4 ASSLSGKPYGYT
NA TRBV7-9 ASSPPDRGREETQY
NA TRBV14 ASSQDVRGYSGYT
NA TRBV6-2/TRBV6-3 ASSYSSGKETQY
many TRBV12-3/TRBV12-4 ASSLVLNTEAF
NA TRBV28 ASSLEFGEGAYGYT
NA TRBV29-1 SVEKSGPTYEQY
few TRBV29-1 SAHRGNQETQY
few TRBV10-3 AISSDRSYEQY
few TRBV29-1 SVEGITFSEQY
few TRBV5-1 ASSSGVGYT
NA TRBV4-1 ASSRVTGQASGANVLT
NA TRBV14 ASSPQGNSPLH
NA TRBV20-1 SAGGRDRGQDGYT
NA TRBV4-1 ASSQDFADTDTQY
NA TRBV4-1 ASSQVLAALNEQY
NA TRBV20-1 SARDGAGGLYNEQF
NA TRBV7-6 ASSLTDRFNEKLF
NA TRBV12-3/TRBV12-4 ASSNPGQANDEQF
few TRBV7-9 ASSPGTLAAETQY
few TRBV2 ASSELGITNNEQF
few TRBV28 ASSDTGTGLAKNIQY
few TRBV3-1 ASSQSGQDTGELF
few TRBV18 ASSPPLRLSSYEQY
NA TRBV7-2 ASSSGGLEGRYGYT
few TRBV6-6 ASSWTLTSSGNTIY
once TRBV24-1 ATSDFLSTDTQY
NA TRBV5-1 ASSNAGTSYEQY
few TRBV7-9 ASSFPGQGSEQY
NA TRBV20-1 SAGGDRDGYT
few TRBV27 ASSTYPGTENTEAF
few TRBV28 ASSFYPSGPLTGELF
few TRBV7-6 ASSSRPERVSEQY
NA TRBV4-3 ASSQDRLEGLAGASNEQF
few TRBV27 ASSLLGEGGYEQF
NA TRBV28 ATTTRQDPGNTEAF
NA TRBV5-6 ASSLSEANEQF
few TRBV20-1 SAIEGEAKNIQY